This T cell receptor (beta chain) was captured in a study of shared clonotypes between healthy human individuals. Naive CD8 cells lacked CD45RO and underwent positive selection for CCR7, leaving out terminally differentiated effector memory CD45RA+ cells. Between the trimmed V and J ends, which lost 0 bases and 6 bases, there was a span of 10 bases. CDR3 size: 14 residues. Germline CDR1 reads SGHAT; CDR2 reads FQNNGV. Produced via immunoSEQ multiplex PCR; TCRdb's table is partial and in-frame only. The data hold roughly 1,800,000 clones, with about 95% observed a single time. The specimen was naive CD8+ T cells sorted from blood. The TCR comes from a man between 18 and 29 years old in good health. This chain links TRBV11-2 with TRBJ2-3; D is perhaps TRBD2 (5 bases). The DNA for the CDR3 is TGTGCCAGCAGCTTAGATCCCGGGATGGATACGCAGTATTTT. Protein product: CASSLDPGMDTQYF.